Below, 20 T cell receptor beta chains from the same sample are listed, as sequenced in a study of shared clonotypes between healthy human individuals. Naive CD8 populations comprised CD45RO-negative cells positively selected for CCR7, excluding terminally differentiated effector memory CD45RA+ cells. Generated by immunoSEQ multiplex PCR, the TCRdb table keeps only in-frame clones and is missing some. The sample contains 630,000 or so clones, 95% to 98% of which appear only once. Sequences were obtained from naive CD8+ T cells sorted from blood. The receptors were sampled from a man younger than 45 in good health.

The V and J genes are TRBV11-2 and TRBJ2-5; a weak D match, TRBD1 (5 bases). V was trimmed by 5 bases and J by 4 bases, leaving 20 bases between them. The germline V gene has CDR1 SGHAT and CDR2 FQNNGV. This CDR3 is built from 16 residues. The CDR3 is CASSTQDIWTGETQYF. CDR3 coding DNA: TGTGCCAGCAGCACCCAGGACATCTGGACCGGAGAGACCCAGTACTTC.

The chain joins TRBV10-1 to TRBJ2-7, with TRBD1 matching 8 bases. Trimming cost V 3 bases and J 3 bases; bases outside gene matches: 10. Germline V lookup: CDR1 WNHNN, CDR2 SYGVQD (reference sequence). This CDR3 comprises 16 residues. This CDR3 reads CASSESGGLGVYEQYF. The CDR3 DNA is TGCGCCAGCAGTGAATCAGGGGGCCTAGGGGTCTACGAGCAGTACTTC.

The chain links TRBV14 to TRBJ1-1; D is unresolved. The V gene lost 1 base and the J gene lost 6 bases, with 12 bases spanning the gap. The CDR3 is 14 amino acids. CDR1 is SGHDN and CDR2 is FVKESK in the germline V gene. DNA of the CDR3: TGTGCCAGCAGCCAAGCCTTAAGTCGGGCTGAAGCTTTCTTT. Amino acid sequence: CASSQALSRAEAFF.

The chain couples TRBV4-1 to TRBJ2-7; a weak D match, TRBD1 (6 bases). Germline loops: CDR1 MGHRA, CDR2 YSYEKL. The CDR3 runs to 16 residues. The V end lost 1 base, the J end lost 1 base, and 14 bases lay between the germline ends. The CDR3 region has the DNA TGCGCCAGCAGCCAAGCCCCCGACAGGCCTTCCTACGAGCAGTACTTC. Residues: CASSQAPDRPSYEQYF.

The rearrangement uses TRBV27 and TRBJ2-7; D not certain. With 0 bases removed from V and 1 base from J, the gap between germline ends came to 13 bases. CDR1 and CDR2 from the germline V gene are MNHEY and SMNVEV (reference sequence). The CDR3 is made up of 16 amino acids. CDR3 sequence (DNA): TGTGCCAGCAGTTTATCGACTGTTGCAGCTTCCTACGAGCAGTACTTC. The encoded protein is CASSLSTVAASYEQYF.

The rearrangement uses TRBV19 and TRBJ1-5; D unresolved. CDR3 length: 12 residues. Trimming shortened V by 5 bases and J by 3 bases, and 5 bases separated the two germline ends. Looked up from germline, CDR1 is LNHDA and CDR2 is SQIVND (reference sequence). For the CDR3, the DNA is TGTGCCAGTAGTTATGACAATCAGCCCCAGCATTTT. Protein: CASSYDNQPQHF.

The chain's CDR3 is CASSIVRTQTYGYTF. The CDR3, as DNA: TGTGCCAGTAGTATCGTTCGGACCCAGACCTATGGCTACACCTTC. The chain combines TRBV19 with TRBJ1-2; D not resolved. Per the germline V gene, CDR1 is LNHDA and CDR2 is SQIVND (reference sequence). The CDR3 is 15 amino acids. V shed 3 bases and J shed 4 bases, with 15 bases lying between them. The full variable domain, its missing parts supplied by reference TRBV19 and TRBJ1-2, is DGGITQSPKYLFRKEGQNVTLSCEQNLNHDAMYWYRQDPGQGLRLIYYSQIVNDFQKGDIAEGYSVSREKKESFPLTVTSAQKNPTAFYLCASSIVRTQTYGYTFGSGTRLTVV.

The chain is built from TRBV11-2 and TRBJ1-1; D uncertain. The germline V gene encodes CDR1 SGHAT and CDR2 FQNNGV. Between the trimmed V and J ends, which lost 0 bases and 7 bases, there was a span of 6 bases. This CDR3 is built from 12 residues. CDR3 in amino acids: CASSLDSFEAFF. CDR3 DNA: TGTGCCAGCAGCTTAGACAGTTTTGAAGCTTTCTTT.

The rearrangement uses TRBV28 and TRBJ2-7, with 7 bases matching TRBD2. The CDR3 spans 16 residues. Looked up from germline, CDR1 is MDHEN and CDR2 is SYDVKM. V lost 6 bases, J lost 5 bases, and 16 bases stayed unmatched. The CDR3 nucleotides are TGTGCCAGCAGCCCTCCGGGGTGGGAGGGCATTCACGAGCAGTACTTC. Residues: CASSPPGWEGIHEQYF.

The V and J genes are TRBV7-9 and TRBJ2-1; maybe TRBD2 (5 bases). Trimming removed 1 base from V and 2 bases from J, with 15 bases in between. The CDR3 covers 17 residues. The germline V gene encodes CDR1 SEHNR and CDR2 FQNEAQ (reference sequence). CDR3 in DNA: TGTGCCAGCAGCTTAGGGAGCGGACTCGGGGCCTACAATGAGCAGTTCTTC. Translation: CASSLGSGLGAYNEQFF. Full variable domain (outside the CDR3, taken from reference TRBV7-9 and TRBJ2-1): DTGVSQNPRHKITKRGQNVTFRCDPISEHNRLYWYRQTLGQGPEFLTYFQNEAQLEKSRLLSDRFSAERPKGSFSTLEIQRTEQGDSAMYLCASSLGSGLGAYNEQFFGPGTRLTVL.

The chain links TRBV5-5 to TRBJ2-7, with D unresolved. The V gene's germline CDR1 is SGHKS and CDR2 YYEKEE (reference sequence). The CDR3 loop spans 13 amino acids. Trimming took off 7 bases at V and 4 bases at J, with 15 bases between the two ends. CDR3 loop: CASHTHLAYEQYF. DNA for the CDR3: TGTGCCAGCCATACGCACTTGGCGTACGAGCAGTACTTC.

This clone came up once. The gene calls are TRBV5-5 and TRBJ2-7; D remains unclear. CDR1 is SGHKS and CDR2 is YYEKEE in the germline V gene (reference sequence). V was shortened by 4 bases and J by 3 bases, with 20 bases between the two germline ends. The CDR3 runs 16 residues. The DNA of the CDR3 is TGTGCCAGCAGCCTGTATTGGACGGAGCTGAACTACGAGCAGTACTTC. Its translation: CASSLYWTELNYEQYF.

The chain uses TRBV5-1 and TRBJ1-1; tentatively, D is TRBD1 (5 bases). Germline CDR1 is SGHRS and CDR2 is YFSETQ. The CDR3 loop spans 15 amino acids. Between the trimmed V and J ends, which lost 1 base and 1 base, there was a span of 11 bases. The CDR3 spells CASSLTGLKNTEAFF. CDR3 bases: TGCGCCAGCAGCTTGACAGGACTAAAGAACACTGAAGCTTTCTTT.

This chain joins TRBV7-6 and TRBJ2-1; 10 bases map to TRBD2. The CDR3 runs 13 residues. The ends lost 4 bases at V and 9 bases at J; junction bases unmatched: 3. Germline V gives CDR1 SGHVS, CDR2 FNYEAQ. The CDR3 is CASSSGLAPEQFF. For the CDR3, the DNA is TGTGCCAGCAGCTCGGGACTAGCGCCTGAGCAGTTCTTC. The complete variable domain, with remaining parts taken from reference TRBV7-6 and TRBJ2-1, reads GAGVSQSPRYKVTKRGQDVALRCDPISGHVSLYWYRQALGQGPEFLTYFNYEAQQDKSGLPNDRFSAERPEGSISTLTIQRTEQRDSAMYRCASSSGLAPEQFFGPGTRLTVL.

The count of this clone is one. The genes are TRBV7-9 and TRBJ2-7, with TRBD1 matching 7 bases. This CDR3 is 15 amino acids long. Germline V gene data show CDR1 as SEHNR and CDR2 as FQNEAQ (reference sequence). V trimming: 5 bases; J trimming: 5 bases; junction bases outside the gene matches: 12. CDR3 coding DNA: TGTGCCAGCAGCCTAGGGGGCCAGGGTGTCCACGAGCAGTACTTC. Amino acid sequence: CASSLGGQGVHEQYF.

The table lists this clone with a count of one. The chain combines TRBV28 with TRBJ2-1, with unresolved D. The CDR3 is made up of 11 amino acids. The germline V and J ends were trimmed by 3 bases and 10 bases, with 7 bases remaining between them. CDR1 is MDHEN and CDR2 is SYDVKM in the germline V gene. In DNA, the CDR3 is TGTGCCAGCAGTTTTGCGGCGGAGCAGTTCTTC. It yields the protein CASSFAAEQFF.

The rearrangement uses TRBV10-3 and TRBJ2-7, with TRBD2 as a possible D gene (6 bases). Germline lookup yields CDR1 ENHRY and CDR2 SYGVKD. The V end lost 2 bases, the J end lost 9 bases, and 17 bases lay between the germline ends. This CDR3 is 14 amino acids long. This CDR3 reads CAISEGGRGVWQYF. The CDR3 DNA sequence: TGTGCCATCAGTGAGGGAGGGCGAGGGGTCTGGCAGTACTTC.

The genes are TRBV7-9 and TRBJ1-1; D is perhaps TRBD1 (5 bases). The CDR3 loop spans 12 amino acids. Trimming cost V 4 bases and J 8 bases, with 11 bases left between them. Germline values: CDR1 SEHNR, CDR2 FQNEAQ (reference sequence). For the CDR3, the DNA is TGTGCCAGCAGCTGGGCGGGGGGAGAAGCTTTCTTT. This encodes CASSWAGGEAFF. The full variable domain, rest sourced from reference TRBV7-9 and TRBJ1-1, is DTGVSQNPRHKITKRGQNVTFRCDPISEHNRLYWYRQTLGQGPEFLTYFQNEAQLEKSRLLSDRFSAERPKGSFSTLEIQRTEQGDSAMYLCASSWAGGEAFFGQGTRLTVV.

J is TRBJ2-3 and V is TRBV29-1; 7 positions agree with TRBD1. The CDR3 extends over 15 amino acids. V was pared by 4 bases and J by 4 bases, with 11 bases of the junction left unmatched. Germline V gene sequence: CDR1 SQVTM, CDR2 ANQGSEA. The CDR3 sequence is CSVGRQGSASDTQYF. DNA of the CDR3: TGCAGCGTTGGCCGACAGGGTAGTGCATCAGATACGCAGTATTTT.

The chain links TRBV29-1 to TRBJ2-1; TRBD2 aligns across 11 bases. Trimming took 0 bases from V and 4 from J; bases not matched to a gene: 14. The V gene's germline CDR1 is SQVTM and CDR2 ANQGSEA. This CDR3 region has 19 residues. The CDR3 region is CSVEDRVLGSGREYNEQFF. The CDR3 DNA follows: TGCAGCGTTGAAGATCGGGTTCTGGGTAGCGGGAGGGAGTACAATGAGCAGTTCTTC.